The 23 T cell receptor beta chains below come from one sample, sequenced in a study of glioma-infiltrating T cells after dendritic cell vaccination. The repertoire was sequenced with immunoSEQ multiplex PCR; TCRdb's copy has only in-frame clones and lacks some. This sample has some 87,000 clones, with 85% to 90% found just once. This sample comprised blood, obtained before dendritic cell vaccination. All receptors come from a human donor with glioblastoma.

This chain joins TRBV6-5 and TRBJ2-4; TRBD1 is a possible D gene (7 bases). This CDR3 comprises 13 residues. Trimming took off 8 bases at V and 3 bases at J, with 11 bases between the two ends. Germline assignment: CDR1 MNHEY and CDR2 SVGAGI. The CDR3 coding sequence is TGTGCCAGCCCTCAGGGGGGCAAAAACATTCAGTACTTC. Encoded protein: CASPQGGKNIQYF.

The genes are TRBV29-1 and TRBJ2-5; perhaps TRBD2 as D (6 bases). The V end was cut by 6 bases, the J end by 1 base, with 9 bases between. This CDR3 spans 12 amino acids. Germline lookup yields CDR1 SQVTM and CDR2 ANQGSEA. The CDR3 nucleotides are TGCAGCGTCCGGGGGTTCCAAGAGACCCAGTACTTC. It specifies CSVRGFQETQYF.

The chain combines TRBV7-3 with TRBJ2-6; TRBD1 might be the D (5 bases). Trimming took 3 bases from V and 0 from J, leaving 9 bases between them. CDR1 and CDR2 from the germline V gene are SGHTA and FQGTGA. This CDR3 is 16 amino acids long. CDR3 DNA sequence: TGTGCCAGCAGCTTCCAGGGCCACTCTGGGGCCAACGTCCTGACTTTC. Protein sequence: CASSFQGHSGANVLTF.

V is TRBV6-5 and J is TRBJ2-3; the match to TRBD1 covers 9 bases. V shed 4 bases and J 3 bases; nucleotides not matched to a gene: 5. The CDR3 length is 15 residues. Germline CDR1 reads MNHEY; CDR2 reads SVGAGI. The CDR3 loop is CASSWTGAFTDTQYF. The CDR3 bases are TGTGCCAGCAGTTGGACAGGGGCTTTTACAGATACGCAGTATTTT.

The rearrangement links TRBV2 to TRBJ1-6; tentative D call: TRBD1 (5 bases). CDR1 and CDR2 (germline): SNHLY, FYNNEI. This CDR3 is 15 amino acids long. V was shortened by 4 bases and J by 5 bases, with 12 bases between the two germline ends. The CDR3 nucleotides are TGTGCCAGCAGTGTAACGGACACGGATAATTCACCCCTCCACTTT. Its translation: CASSVTDTDNSPLHF.

V usage is TRBV27 and J usage is TRBJ2-7, with D possibly TRBD2 on 5 matching bases. V was trimmed by 6 bases and J by 3 bases, leaving 18 bases between them. This CDR3 has 15 residues. Germline lookup yields CDR1 MNHEY and CDR2 SMNVEV (reference sequence). As DNA, the CDR3 is TGTGCCAGCAGACCGCAATGGCAGGAGGACTACGAGCAGTACTTC. Translation gives CASRPQWQEDYEQYF.

V is TRBV18 and J is TRBJ2-7, with 12 bases aligning to TRBD2. CDR1 and CDR2 from the germline V gene are KGHSH and LQKENI. Losses at the gene ends were 5 bases for V and 3 bases for J; bases not matched to a gene: 2. The CDR3 is 14 amino acids. The CDR3: CASSSTSGSYEQYF. Here the CDR3 DNA reads TGTGCCAGCTCATCGACTAGCGGGAGCTACGAGCAGTACTTC.

The V gene is TRBV5-4, the J gene TRBJ2-3; TRBD2 matches at 9 bases. The trim removed 0 bases at V and 6 bases at J, leaving 11 bases unmatched. The CDR3 runs to 17 residues. CDR1 and CDR2 (germline): SGHNT, YYREEE (reference sequence). In DNA form, the CDR3 reads TGTGCCAGCAGCTTGGGCCCCCCTAGCGGGATAGTGGATACGCAGTATTTT. Its translation: CASSLGPPSGIVDTQYF.

The chain joins TRBV9 to TRBJ2-3; D may be TRBD2 (6 bases). Per the germline V gene, CDR1 is SGDLS and CDR2 is YYNGEE. The V end was cut by 3 bases, the J end by 4 bases, with 6 bases between. This CDR3 is 12 amino acids long. The CDR3 sequence: CASSGGADTQYF. CDR3 coding DNA: TGTGCCAGCAGCGGGGGGGCAGATACGCAGTATTTT.

This rearrangement joins TRBV19 to TRBJ1-1; the D gene is possibly TRBD1 (6 bases). This CDR3 contains 13 residues. The V and J ends lost 6 bases and 1 base respectively, with 9 bases between them. In germline, CDR1 is LNHDA, CDR2 SQIVND (reference sequence). This CDR3 reads CASSWTENTEAFF. The CDR3 DNA is TGTGCCAGTAGCTGGACAGAGAACACTGAAGCTTTCTTT.

J is TRBJ2-7 and V is TRBV4-3, with a weak D call TRBD2 (6 bases). The germline V gene encodes CDR1 LGHNA and CDR2 YSLEER. The CDR3 length is 16 residues. The V gene lost 4 bases and the J gene lost 4 bases, with 20 bases spanning the gap. Written as DNA, the CDR3 is TGCGCCAGCAGCCGAACAAAGCGGGTCGACCTTTACGAGCAGTACTTC. Translation: CASSRTKRVDLYEQYF.

The rearrangement joins TRBV19 to TRBJ1-1, with 7 nucleotides matching TRBD1. Germline values: CDR1 LNHDA, CDR2 SQIVND (reference sequence). CDR3 length: 14 amino acids. V lost 1 base and J lost 4; bases outside the gene matches: 3. CDR3 in DNA: TGTGCCAGTAGTATAGGGCCAGGGGGCACTGAAGCTTTCTTT. This codes for CASSIGPGGTEAFF.

V usage is TRBV15 and J usage is TRBJ1-3; D is perhaps TRBD1 (6 bases). This CDR3 contains 16 residues. V dropped 5 bases and J dropped 2 bases, with 16 bases sitting between them. Germline V gene sequence: CDR1 LNHNV, CDR2 YYDKDF (reference sequence). The CDR3 sequence: CATSGVIQGPGNTIYF. CDR3 nucleotide sequence: TGTGCCACCAGCGGGGTAATACAGGGCCCTGGAAACACCATATATTTT.

In its sample, this clone was seen once. The chain has TRBV6-5 and TRBJ2-3, with unresolved D. Germline V gives CDR1 MNHEY, CDR2 SVGAGI. The V and J ends lost 4 bases and 0 bases respectively, with 8 bases between them. This CDR3 is built from 14 residues. Here the CDR3 reads CASSFRISTDTQYF. DNA of the CDR3: TGTGCCAGCAGTTTCAGAATTAGCACAGATACGCAGTATTTT.

The chain couples TRBV30 to TRBJ2-3; possibly TRBD2 for D (6 bases). Germline V lookup: CDR1 GTSNPN, CDR2 SVGIG (reference sequence). The CDR3 is 15 residues long. Trimming removed 1 base at V and 2 bases at J, with 13 bases between. The CDR3 DNA follows: TGTGCCTGGAGTGGCCCAGCGGGCTACACAGATACGCAGTATTTT. Translation: CAWSGPAGYTDTQYF.

The chain joins TRBV7-7 to TRBJ2-1; perhaps TRBD2 as D (7 bases). The CDR3 spans 15 residues. Trimming cost V 1 base and J 7 bases, with 14 bases left between them. The germline gives CDR1 SSHAT, CDR2 FNYEAQ (reference sequence). CDR3 sequence: CASSLEGGGRNEQFF. The CDR3 DNA is TGTGCCAGCAGCTTAGAAGGGGGGGGCCGGAATGAGCAGTTCTTC.

As concerns this clone: An end of the junction differs from the germline gene, which may be a read error. The chain couples TRBV7-7 to TRBJ2-7; D might be TRBD2 (5 bases). CDR3 length: 13 amino acids. Germline V gene data show CDR1 as SSHAT and CDR2 as FNYEAQ (reference sequence). The CDR3 is CASSLERTGEQYF. The DNA of the CDR3 is TGTGCTAGCAGCTTAGAGAGGACGGGGGAGCAGTACTTC.

This clone was counted once. The chain links TRBV5-1 to TRBJ1-4; 9 bases fit TRBD1. Germline assignment: CDR1 SGHRS and CDR2 YFSETQ. CDR3 length: 16 residues. V was pared by 4 bases and J by 4 bases, with 8 bases of the junction left unmatched. CDR3 DNA: TGCGCCAGCAGCGACGGACAGGGGTGGGGTAATGAAAAACTGTTTTTT. It encodes CASSDGQGWGNEKLFF.

V is TRBV14 and J is TRBJ2-7, with 8 bases lining up with TRBD1. The ends lost 2 bases at V and 8 bases at J; junction bases unmatched: 8. Germline-derived CDR1 and CDR2 are SGHDN and FVKESK. The CDR3 is 14 residues long. CDR3 nucleotides: TGTGCCAGCAGCCAATTTGACAGGGGCAGACAGCAGTACTTC. It specifies CASSQFDRGRQQYF.

The V call is TRBV7-9, the J call TRBJ2-1, with D tentatively TRBD2 (6 bases). The germline V gene has CDR1 SEHNR and CDR2 FQNEAQ (reference sequence). Between the trimmed V and J ends, which lost 5 bases and 3 bases, there was a span of 14 bases. CDR3 length: 15 amino acids. In DNA, the CDR3 is TGTGCCAGCAGCCCGGTGTACGGGGGCTACAATGAGCAGTTCTTC. Its translation is CASSPVYGGYNEQFF.

DNA of the CDR3: TGTGCCATCAGTGCCCGAGGACAGAGGGACACTGAAGCTTTCTTT. Amino acid sequence: CAISARGQRDTEAFF. The V call is TRBV10-3, the J call TRBJ1-1, with D possibly TRBD1 on 6 matching bases. The V gene's germline CDR1 is ENHRY and CDR2 SYGVKD. The V and J ends lost 4 bases and 3 bases respectively, with 15 bases between them. This CDR3 is built from 15 residues.

The V call is TRBV5-1, the J call TRBJ2-7, with 10 bases matching TRBD2. Trimming removed 3 bases from V and 4 bases from J; junction bases left unmatched: 1. The CDR3 has 13 amino acids. The germline V gene encodes CDR1 SGHRS and CDR2 YFSETQ. The CDR3 coding sequence is TGCGCCAGCAGCTGGACTAGCGGTTACGAGCAGTACTTC. Translated, it gives CASSWTSGYEQYF.

The J gene is TRBJ2-7, the V gene TRBV6-1; D is unresolved. In germline, CDR1 is MNHNS, CDR2 SASEGT. The CDR3 runs 11 residues. V was pared by 5 bases and J by 4 bases, with 6 bases between. The CDR3 DNA reads as TGTGCCAGCAGTCTTAATTACGAGCAGTACTTC. Encoded protein: CASSLNYEQYF.